This T cell receptor beta chain is from a study of cytomegalovirus exposure and HLA in healthy donors. Healthy people donating bone marrow made up the donors. The PCR ran on 60 Vbeta and 13 Jbeta primers. Profiling relied on immunoSEQ multiplex PCR, and the TCRdb table lists in-frame clones only, not all of them. The table shows roughly 190,000 clones, with roughly nine tenths occurring only once. Germline CDR1 reads MNHEY; CDR2 reads SMNVEV (reference sequence). The CDR3 is 14 amino acids. The germline V and J ends were trimmed by 5 bases and 7 bases, with 12 bases remaining between them. The receptor's source is a boy aged 2 to 10 in good health and CMV-seronegative. The material sequenced was PBMCs. The rearrangement uses TRBV27 and TRBJ1-6; D may be TRBD1 (5 bases). The CDR3 here is CASSPLTVNSPLHF. The CDR3, as DNA: TGTGCCAGCAGTCCCTTGACAGTAAATTCACCCCTCCACTTT.